This T cell receptor beta chain derives from a study of cytomegalovirus exposure and HLA in healthy donors. CDR3 length equals 14 residues. V gave up 6 bases and J gave up 0 bases, with 11 bases separating them. Per germline, CDR1 SNHLY and CDR2 FYNNEI. Sequencing used immunoSEQ multiplex PCR; TCRdb keeps in-frame clones, though not all of them. The data show some 170,000 clones, with 84% seen just once and 9.5% to 13% held by the top ten. As concerns this clone: What it binds is not known.

Study results and caveats: Over 150 TCR beta chains were listed as cytomegalovirus-associated.

The material sequenced was PBMCs. The V gene is TRBV2, the J gene TRBJ1-2; possible D gene TRBD1, 5 bases. The sequence derives from a man aged 25 to 45 in good health and CMV-seropositive. CDR3 residues: CASSGIRANYGYTF. Written as DNA, the CDR3 is TGTGCCAGCAGCGGCATCAGGGCTAACTATGGCTACACCTTC.